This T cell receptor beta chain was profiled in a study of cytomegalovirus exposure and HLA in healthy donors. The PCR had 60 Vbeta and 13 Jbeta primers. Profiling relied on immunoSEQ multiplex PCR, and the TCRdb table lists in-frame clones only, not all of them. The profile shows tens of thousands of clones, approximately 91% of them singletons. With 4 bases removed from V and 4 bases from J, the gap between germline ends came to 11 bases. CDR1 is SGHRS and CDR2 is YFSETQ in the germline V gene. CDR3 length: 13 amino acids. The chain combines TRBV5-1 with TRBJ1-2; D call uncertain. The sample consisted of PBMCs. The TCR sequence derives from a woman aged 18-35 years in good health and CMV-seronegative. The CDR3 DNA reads TGCGCCAGCAGCCCCGCCGGGAGCTATGGCTACACCTTC. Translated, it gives CASSPAGSYGYTF.